The 30 T cell receptor beta chains reported below all come from one sample, sequenced in a study of T cell responses to AZD1222 COVID-19 vaccine. The data were produced by immunoSEQ multiplex PCR, yet TCRdb's version contains in-frame clones alone and is incomplete. The top ten hold under 3.5% of the sample, which has under 200,000 clones, around 87% seen once. Sequenced material: peripheral blood, taken on day 0 of MenACWY control vaccination. The source of these receptors is an adult in good health.

The V gene is TRBV10-3, the J gene TRBJ1-5, with D hard to call. The germline V and J ends were trimmed by 3 bases and 2 bases, with 14 bases remaining between them. CDR1 ENHRY and CDR2 SYGVKD come from the germline V gene. CDR3 length: 16 residues. The CDR3 DNA follows: TGTGCCATCAGTGACATAAACGAGGGAGGCAATCAGCCCCAGCATTTT. It translates to CAISDINEGGNQPQHF.

V and J are TRBV24-1 and TRBJ2-1; 8 bases fit TRBD1. This CDR3 region has 15 residues. CDR1 KGHDR and CDR2 SFDVKD come from the germline V gene. The V gene end was trimmed by 1 base and the J gene end by 10 bases; junction bases not matched to a gene: 8. The CDR3 DNA reads as TGTGCCACCAGTGATTTTGTTCAGGGGGCACACGAGCAGTTCTTC. Protein product: CATSDFVQGAHEQFF.

V gene TRBV5-1 combines with J gene TRBJ2-7, with a tentative D call TRBD1 (6 bases). V was cut by 3 bases and J by 3 bases, with 13 bases left in between. The CDR3 totals 14 residues. The germline gives CDR1 SGHRS, CDR2 YFSETQ. For the CDR3, the DNA is TGCGCCAGCAGCTGGGGCAGGGGAAGCTACGAGCAGTACTTC. Translated: CASSWGRGSYEQYF. Full variable domain (missing parts from reference TRBV5-1 and TRBJ2-7): KAGVTQTPRYLIKTRGQQVTLSCSPISGHRSVSWYQQTPGQGLQFLFEYFSETQRNKGNFPGRFSGRQFSNSRSEMNVSTLELGDSALYLCASSWGRGSYEQYFGPGTRLTVT.

The V and J genes are TRBV5-1 and TRBJ2-7, with 12 bases fitting TRBD2. The germline V gene has CDR1 SGHRS and CDR2 YFSETQ. The CDR3 spans 16 residues. After removal of 4 bases from V and 5 bases from J, the junction contained 10 bases not matched to a gene. CDR3 protein: CASSNQMTSGSNEQYF. CDR3 nucleotides: TGCGCCAGCAGCAACCAAATGACTAGCGGGAGTAACGAGCAGTACTTC. The full variable domain, in which reference TRBV5-1 and TRBJ2-7 provide the parts outside the CDR3, is KAGVTQTPRYLIKTRGQQVTLSCSPISGHRSVSWYQQTPGQGLQFLFEYFSETQRNKGNFPGRFSGRQFSNSRSEMNVSTLELGDSALYLCASSNQMTSGSNEQYFGPGTRLTVT.

The J gene is TRBJ2-5, the V gene TRBV12-2; the DNA was not used to check the table's D call, TRBD2. TRBV12-2 is deemed a pseudogene. This CDR3 has 16 amino acids. The CDR3 sequence is CASRASSGGTGLTQYF. The CDR3 DNA reads as TGTGCAAGTCGCGCAAGTAGCGGGGGGACGGGGTTGACCCAGTACTTC.

The V call is TRBV7-9, the J call TRBJ1-3; possible D gene TRBD1, 5 bases. V was trimmed by 5 bases and J by 0 bases, leaving 14 bases between them. Germline loops: CDR1 SEHNR, CDR2 FQNEAQ (reference sequence). The CDR3 spans 16 residues. CDR3 loop: CASSLSTDSSGNTIYF. The CDR3 DNA sequence: TGTGCCAGCAGCCTCTCGACAGATAGCTCTGGAAACACCATATATTTT.

The rearrangement links TRBV5-1 to TRBJ2-3; D remains ambiguous. This CDR3 has 14 amino acids. Germline V CDR1 and CDR2: SGHRS, YFSETQ. Trimming took 4 bases from V and 3 from J, leaving 12 bases between them. The CDR3 DNA follows: TGCGCCAGCAGCATAGGATTTGGGACAGATACGCAGTATTTT. Amino acid sequence: CASSIGFGTDTQYF.

This clone was seen repeatedly, ten times or more. The chain uses TRBV4-1 and TRBJ1-6; no definite D call. The CDR3 sequence is 17 residues long. Deletions cut 4 bases from V and 0 bases from J, with 13 bases between. Germline-derived CDR1 and CDR2 are MGHRA and YSYEKL. DNA of the CDR3: TGCGCCAGCAGCCCCCGGGCAGCGAGCTCCTATAATTCACCCCTCCACTTT. Translating gives CASSPRAASSYNSPLHF.

CDR3 coding DNA: TGTGCCAGCAGCCAGCTTAGACAGGGCGGAAACACCATATATTTT. Translation: CASSQLRQGGNTIYF. The rearrangement joins TRBV3-1 (or the pseudogene TRBV3-2) to TRBJ1-3; 7 bases are shared with TRBD1. The CDR3 contains 15 residues. The germline gives CDR1 LGHDT, CDR2 YNNKEL (reference sequence). The junction had 6 bases not matched to a gene; V was cut back by 3 bases and J by 4 bases.

The J gene is TRBJ1-6, the V gene TRBV7-2; D call uncertain. This CDR3 contains 15 residues. V shed 5 bases and J shed 0 bases, with 8 bases lying between them. Germline V gene sequence: CDR1 SGHTA, CDR2 FQGNSA. This chain's CDR3 is CASSPDSSYNSPLHF. The CDR3 DNA reads as TGTGCCAGCAGCCCGGATAGCTCCTATAATTCACCCCTCCACTTT.

This clone has only a few counts. This sequence joins TRBV6-5 and TRBJ1-2, with TRBD1 identical over 7 bases. Trimming at V came to 4 bases and at J to 2 bases, leaving 1 base not matched to a gene. The CDR3 has 13 amino acids. Looked up from germline, CDR1 is MNHEY and CDR2 is SVGAGI. The CDR3 loop is CASSSGQNYGYTF. CDR3 DNA: TGTGCCAGCAGTTCGGGACAGAACTATGGCTACACCTTC.

The CDR3 loop is CASSPIAGGPQSTTGELFF. The CDR3 DNA is TGTGCCAGCTCGCCTATAGCGGGAGGGCCTCAATCCACAACCGGGGAGCTGTTTTTT. The chain links TRBV18 to TRBJ2-2; TRBD2 agrees at 11 bases. The trim removed 6 bases at V and 5 bases at J, leaving 17 bases unmatched. This CDR3 region has 19 residues. CDR1 and CDR2 (germline): KGHSH, LQKENI.

CDR3 region: CASSLKDLNSPLHF. In DNA, the CDR3 is TGCGCCAGCAGCTTGAAAGACCTAAATTCACCCCTCCACTTT. This chain connects TRBV5-1 to TRBJ1-6, with D unresolved. With 1 base removed from V and 7 bases from J, the gap between germline ends came to 9 bases. Germline CDR1 and CDR2: SGHRS and YFSETQ. This CDR3 comprises 14 residues.

The rearrangement links TRBV27 to TRBJ1-2, with 10 bases that match TRBD1. V shed 7 bases and J 5 bases; nucleotides not matched to a gene: 7. There are 14 residues in the CDR3. Germline V gene lookup returns CDR1 MNHEY and CDR2 SMNVEV (reference sequence). CDR3 sequence reads: CASKDLDRGYGYTF. CDR3 DNA sequence: TGTGCCAGCAAGGATCTGGACAGGGGGTATGGCTACACCTTC.

The rearrangement links TRBV19 to TRBJ1-3, with a tentative D call TRBD1 (6 bases). Germline values: CDR1 LNHDA, CDR2 SQIVND (reference sequence). This CDR3 region has 15 residues. Between the trimmed V and J ends, which lost 5 bases and 0 bases, there was a span of 11 bases. The CDR3 sequence: CASSVDSSSGNTIYF. CDR3 coding DNA: TGTGCCAGTAGTGTGGACAGTAGCTCTGGAAACACCATATATTTT.

The rearrangement uses TRBV5-6 and TRBJ1-1; D possibly corresponds to TRBD1 (5 bases). CDR1 is SGHDT, CDR2 YYEEEE, per germline. The CDR3 is 13 residues long. V dropped 2 bases and J dropped 8 bases, with 13 bases sitting between them. In DNA, the CDR3 is TGTGCCAGCAGCTTCTCACAGGAGTTGGAAGCTTTCTTT. It codes for CASSFSQELEAFF.

The V call is TRBV5-1, the J call TRBJ1-4, with D possibly being TRBD1 (5 bases). The CDR3 is made up of 13 amino acids. Germline values: CDR1 SGHRS, CDR2 YFSETQ. Trimming took 4 bases from V and 7 from J, leaving 11 bases between them. CDR3: CASSLSGTEKLFF. In DNA, the CDR3 is TGCGCCAGCAGCCTGTCAGGGACTGAAAAACTGTTTTTT.

V and J are TRBV6-1 and TRBJ1-2, with a possible D match to TRBD1 (6 bases). This CDR3 region has 13 residues. V shed 3 bases and J shed 2 bases, with 7 bases lying between them. Germline V gene lookup returns CDR1 MNHNS and CDR2 SASEGT. Here the CDR3 DNA reads TGTGCCAGCAGTGATACAGGGAACTATGGCTACACCTTC. The encoded protein is CASSDTGNYGYTF.

The gene calls are TRBV7-6 and TRBJ1-6; TRBD1 matches at 7 bases. Germline V lookup: CDR1 SGHVS, CDR2 FNYEAQ. J gave up 8 bases and V 5 bases, and 6 bases lay outside the gene matches. CDR3 size: 14 residues. This chain's CDR3 is CASSLGTEDSPLHF. CDR3 DNA: TGTGCCAGCAGCCTCGGGACAGAAGATTCACCCCTCCACTTT.

This clone turned up a few times. The chain links TRBV6-2 or TRBV6-3 to TRBJ2-3, with TRBD2 matching 11 bases. CDR3 size: 17 residues. The V gene's germline CDR1 is MNHEY and CDR2 SVGEGT. J gave up 2 bases and V 2 bases, and 6 bases lay outside the gene matches. The CDR3 region has the DNA TGTGCCAGCAGTTACACCTTAGCGGGGGGGCCCACAGATACGCAGTATTTT. Protein: CASSYTLAGGPTDTQYF.

The CDR3 bases are TGTGCCAGCAGCGTAGGGAATGAGCAGTTCTTC. Protein product: CASSVGNEQFF. V is TRBV5-6 and J is TRBJ2-1; D unclear. The CDR3 extends over 11 amino acids. V was cut by 4 bases and J by 7 bases, with 6 bases left in between. CDR1 and CDR2 from the germline V gene are SGHDT and YYEEEE.

The CDR3 loop is CASSQQLRPGQGTDTQYF. CDR3 in DNA: TGTGCCAGCAGCCAGCAACTCCGCCCGGGACAGGGTACAGATACGCAGTATTTT. The chain combines TRBV4-2 with TRBJ2-3; 9 positions match TRBD1. The CDR3 length is 18 residues. Trimming took 3 bases from V and 3 from J; bases not matched to a gene: 13. Germline V gives CDR1 LGHNA, CDR2 YNFKEQ.

This chain links TRBV6-1 with TRBJ1-6, with 9 positions matching TRBD1. J lost 7 bases, V lost 2 bases, and 9 bases had no gene match. CDR1 and CDR2 (germline): MNHNS, SASEGT. The CDR3 consists of 17 residues. The CDR3 DNA reads TGTGCCAGCAGTGAATTAGTGGGACAGGGATTAAATTCACCCCTCCACTTT. Its protein is CASSELVGQGLNSPLHF.

The J gene is TRBJ2-3, the V gene TRBV27; D perhaps matches TRBD2 (5 bases). Germline V gives CDR1 MNHEY, CDR2 SMNVEV (reference sequence). The CDR3 has 15 amino acids. Trimming removed 2 bases at V and 6 bases at J, with 15 bases between. The CDR3 here is CASSLRRPLGDTQYF. The CDR3, as DNA: TGTGCCAGCAGTTTACGGAGGCCGCTCGGCGATACGCAGTATTTT.

The chain links TRBV4-1 to TRBJ1-6, with a weak D call TRBD1 (6 bases). CDR3 length equals 14 residues. Germline assignment: CDR1 MGHRA and CDR2 YSYEKL. Between the trimmed V and J ends, which lost 3 bases and 9 bases, there was a span of 12 bases. The CDR3, as DNA: TGCGCCAGCAGCCAGATAGGGGGGCCTTCACCCCTCCACTTT. Translating it yields CASSQIGGPSPLHF.

V is TRBV7-9 and J is TRBJ2-3; 8 bases match TRBD1. CDR1 SEHNR and CDR2 FQNEAQ come from the germline V gene (reference sequence). With 5 bases clipped from V and 3 bases from J, the junction kept 10 bases outside the gene matches. The CDR3 length is 16 residues. DNA for the CDR3: TGTGCCAGCAGCCCGACAGGGGCCCAAGGGACAGATACGCAGTATTTT. Translated: CASSPTGAQGTDTQYF. Using reference TRBV7-9 and TRBJ2-3 for the parts outside the CDR3, the full variable domain is DTGVSQNPRHKITKRGQNVTFRCDPISEHNRLYWYRQTLGQGPEFLTYFQNEAQLEKSRLLSDRFSAERPKGSFSTLEIQRTEQGDSAMYLCASSPTGAQGTDTQYFGPGTRLTVL.

This sequence joins TRBV7-2 and TRBJ2-4; D is possibly TRBD2 (6 bases). V was cut by 5 bases and J by 6 bases, with 17 bases left in between. In germline, CDR1 is SGHTA, CDR2 FQGNSA. The CDR3 runs to 15 residues. The CDR3, as DNA: TGTGCCAGCAGCCCAGCCTGGCAGGGACTAAACATTCAGTACTTC. Its protein product is CASSPAWQGLNIQYF.

The rearrangement uses TRBV29-1 and TRBJ1-1, with TRBD1 matching 8 bases. The J segment lost 1 base and the V segment lost 4 bases, leaving 2 bases of the junction unmatched. The CDR3 extends over 13 amino acids. Germline CDR1 SQVTM, CDR2 ANQGSEA. In DNA, the CDR3 is TGCAGCGTTGCACAGGGGGAGAACACTGAAGCTTTCTTT. Its protein is CSVAQGENTEAFF.

V is TRBV2 and J is TRBJ1-4, with D maybe TRBD1 (5 bases). The germline V gene encodes CDR1 SNHLY and CDR2 FYNNEI. Trimming cost V 5 bases and J 0 bases, with 10 bases left between them. The CDR3 totals 15 residues. The CDR3 DNA is TGTGCCAGCAGTTTGGGGGGAGCAACTAATGAAAAACTGTTTTTT. Amino acids: CASSLGGATNEKLFF.

The chain is built from TRBV7-8 and TRBJ2-1, with D possibly TRBD2 on 6 matching bases. With 5 bases removed from V and 4 bases from J, the gap between germline ends came to 21 bases. This CDR3 has 17 amino acids. CDR1 and CDR2 (germline): SGHVS, FQNEAQ. The CDR3 here is CASSLYLGAGTYNEQFF. The CDR3 region has the DNA TGTGCCAGCAGCCTCTACCTCGGGGCGGGGACGTACAATGAGCAGTTCTTC.